This T cell receptor beta chain was identified during a study of cytomegalovirus exposure and HLA in healthy donors. PCR involved 60 Vbeta and 13 Jbeta primers. Clones were sequenced by immunoSEQ multiplex PCR, and TCRdb holds only the in-frame ones, with some missing. Of more than 85,000 clones listed, 79% are singletons. Per germline, CDR1 SGHNT and CDR2 YENEEA. The CDR3 length is 16 residues. V shed 5 bases, J shed 3 bases, and the junction held 12 bases outside the gene matches. General study results and limits: A later analysis by the authors found several of the most significant clusters apparently linked to common viral pathogens.

Points on this clone: Its antigen is still unknown.

Sequenced input: PBMCs. This TCR was recovered from a male donor in good health and CMV-seropositive. The chain couples TRBV11-3 to TRBJ1-1, with 7 bases identical to TRBD1. CDR3 amino acids: CASSRTGELRDTEAFF. The CDR3 nucleotides are TGTGCCAGCAGCCGTACAGGGGAACTTAGGGACACTGAAGCTTTCTTT.